This T cell receptor (beta chain) was found in a study of glioma-infiltrating T cells after dendritic cell vaccination. The overall study: Autologous tumor lysate was loaded overnight onto monocyte-derived dendritic cells grown about 7 days with IL-4 and GM-CSF. General study findings and limits: Survival was not directly related to TCR clonality in these patients. Few patients contributed both blood and tumor specimens.

TCRdb's copy holds only in-frame clones and misses some; the assay was immunoSEQ multiplex PCR. The sample consists of about 24,000 clones, around 92% of them appearing once. The CDR3 extends over 12 amino acids. Germline CDR1 is MDHEN and CDR2 is SYDVKM. Trimming took 6 bases from V and 4 from J; bases not matched to a gene: 0. The time point was: after dendritic cell vaccination, including at tumor progression/relapse. Patients had residual fresh-frozen tumor tissue and more than two years of survival data. Details on this clone: Its antigen remains unidentified.

This clonotype originated in a human donor with glioblastoma. The sequencing here drew on blood, taken after dendritic cell vaccination. V is TRBV28 and J is TRBJ1-5; 7 nucleotides align to TRBD1. CDR3 DNA: TGTGCCAGCAGGGGACAGAATCAGCCCCAGCATTTT. It specifies CASRGQNQPQHF.